The T cell receptor (beta chain) under discussion was sequenced for a study of identical twins. The CDR3 runs to 16 residues. The J segment lost 2 bases and the V segment lost 2 bases, leaving 6 bases of the junction unmatched. CDR1 is DFQATT and CDR2 is SNEGSKA in the germline V gene (reference sequence). TCRdb used MiXCR to reprocess the 5' RACE reads, holding one entry per CDR3 protein. This table holds 400,000 to 650,000 distinct CDR3 sequences, under 25% found once. This clonotype was observed a handful of times. The sample was also linked to a second study, of T cells expressing NK-cell markers.

Sample: CD4+ T cells sorted from blood. This sequence originates from a woman aged 18-29 years in good health. The chain carries TRBV20-1 and TRBJ2-3; 11 bases are a match to TRBD2. CDR3 sequence (DNA): TGCAGTGCTAGACGCCCGACTAGCGGGGTCACAGATACGCAGTATTTT. Translated: CSARRPTSGVTDTQYF.